Below are 25 T cell receptor beta chains sequenced from a single sample in a study of blood T cell repertoires in COVID-19 (TCRdb year 2020). The method behind the library was the immunoSEQ multiplex PCR assay. TCRdb took this table from immuneACCESS and kept in-frame rearrangements with V and J called. Such tables lack part of the clones; where checked against another copy, unresolved V genes explain under half of the gap, and the rest is unexplained. The sample table records roughly 230,000 clones; nearly 90% of these occur just once. The leading ten clones occupy 2.1% of the sample. Sequencing input: peripheral blood. Receptors originate from a woman aged 55-69 years with COVID-19, enrolled during active disease.

CDR3 sequence: CASSDGTGGFQPQHF. CDR3 coding DNA: TGTGCCAGCAGTGACGGGACAGGGGGCTTTCAGCCCCAGCATTTT. V usage is TRBV2 and J usage is TRBJ1-5; TRBD1 aligns across 12 bases. Germline loops: CDR1 SNHLY, CDR2 FYNNEI. This CDR3 region has 15 residues. J was trimmed by 6 bases and V by 3 bases; bases with no gene match: 3.

The chain employs TRBV5-5 and TRBJ2-7, with D maybe TRBD1 (5 bases). Germline-derived CDR1 and CDR2 are SGHKS and YYEKEE (reference sequence). The CDR3 length is 14 residues. Trimming removed 4 bases from V and 4 bases from J, with 15 bases in between. The CDR3 spells CASSPGAGIYEQYF. DNA of the CDR3: TGTGCCAGCAGCCCTGGGGCAGGGATATACGAGCAGTACTTC.

This clone has just one count. CDR3 region: CASSAPGTKETQYF. CDR3 coding DNA: TGTGCCAGCAGCGCCCCTGGAACTAAAGAGACCCAGTACTTC. The gene calls are TRBV5-4 and TRBJ2-5; the D is unclear. Deletions cut 4 bases from V and 3 bases from J, with 13 bases between. Germline CDR1 SGHNT, CDR2 YYREEE (reference sequence). The CDR3 loop spans 14 amino acids.

This clone turned up a few times. The rearrangement joins TRBV15 to TRBJ1-5; 8 nucleotides match TRBD1. Germline V gives CDR1 LNHNV, CDR2 YYDKDF (reference sequence). The CDR3 totals 14 residues. The V and J ends lost 9 bases and 1 base, in that order; junction bases with no gene match: 5. In DNA form, the CDR3 reads TGTGCCACATCCCGACAGGGGAGCAATCAGCCCCAGCATTTT. It specifies CATSRQGSNQPQHF. Using reference TRBV15 and TRBJ1-5 for the parts outside the CDR3, the full variable domain is DAMVIQNPRYQVTQFGKPVTLSCSQTLNHNVMYWYQQKSSQAPKLLFHYYDKDFNNEADTPDNFQSRRPNTSFCFLDIRSPGLGDTAMYLCATSRQGSNQPQHFGDGTRLSIL.

This chain links TRBV27 with TRBJ1-2; 8 positions match TRBD1. CDR3 size: 15 residues. Germline-derived CDR1 and CDR2 are MNHEY and SMNVEV (reference sequence). J lost 0 bases, V lost 5 bases, and 5 bases had no gene match. CDR3 in amino acids: CASSLGQGANYGYTF. The CDR3 DNA sequence: TGTGCCAGCAGTCTAGGACAGGGAGCTAACTATGGCTACACCTTC.

This rearrangement joins TRBV5-8 to TRBJ1-2, with no clear D. This CDR3 comprises 17 residues. Trimming removed 1 base at V and 2 bases at J, with 18 bases between. CDR1 and CDR2 from the germline V gene are SGHTS and YDEGEE. Written as DNA, the CDR3 is TGTGCCAGCAGCTTGCTCCCGACGAGGAGACCCAACTATGGCTACACCTTC. Its translation: CASSLLPTRRPNYGYTF.

CDR3: CASSPVQGREKLFF. The CDR3 DNA follows: TGTGCCAGCTCACCAGTCCAGGGAAGGGAAAAACTGTTTTTT. The chain has TRBV18 and TRBJ1-4; tentative D call: TRBD1 (5 bases). The germline V gene has CDR1 KGHSH and CDR2 LQKENI. This CDR3 is 14 amino acids long. V was clipped by 2 bases and J by 8 bases, with 12 bases between them.

DNA for the CDR3: TGCGCCAGCAGCTTGGCACAGGGGGGGACCTACGAGCAGTACTTC. Amino acid sequence: CASSLAQGGTYEQYF. The gene calls are TRBV5-1 and TRBJ2-7, with D possibly being TRBD1 (8 bases). Germline lookup yields CDR1 SGHRS and CDR2 YFSETQ. This CDR3 has 15 amino acids. V lost 0 bases and J 2 bases, leaving 12 bases between the germline ends.

The chain couples TRBV2 to TRBJ2-7, with D possibly TRBD1 on 5 matching bases. V lost 5 bases and J 5 bases, leaving 19 bases between the germline ends. CDR1 is SNHLY, CDR2 FYNNEI, per germline. The CDR3 spans 15 residues. CDR3 residues: CASSSEAAGINEQYF. In DNA form, the CDR3 reads TGTGCCAGCAGTTCTGAGGCGGCAGGGATTAACGAGCAGTACTTC.

This clone was seen a few times. The chain links TRBV18 to TRBJ1-1; TRBD1 might be the D (6 bases). With 2 bases removed from V and 8 bases from J, the gap between germline ends came to 15 bases. CDR1 is KGHSH and CDR2 is LQKENI in the germline V gene. This CDR3 is 14 amino acids long. CDR3 sequence: CASSPGSGEIEAFF. CDR3 bases: TGTGCCAGCTCACCAGGGTCAGGGGAGATAGAAGCTTTCTTT.

Here the CDR3 reads CASSIIDSRRYGYTF. The CDR3 DNA is TGTGCCAGTAGTATCATCGACAGTAGAAGGTATGGCTACACCTTC. The chain joins TRBV19 to TRBJ1-2; maybe TRBD1 (5 bases). The V gene lost 3 bases and the J gene lost 5 bases, with 16 bases spanning the gap. Germline loops: CDR1 LNHDA, CDR2 SQIVND (reference sequence). The CDR3 length is 15 residues.

This clone was observed a single time. This chain connects TRBV7-9 to TRBJ1-1, with a possible D match to TRBD1 (6 bases). The CDR3 extends over 17 amino acids. Germline V gives CDR1 SEHNR, CDR2 FQNEAQ (reference sequence). V lost 3 bases to trimming and J lost 1 base, with 18 bases between them. The CDR3 sequence: CASSFITVQGKNTEAFF. CDR3 nucleotides: TGTGCCAGCAGCTTCATTACCGTCCAGGGGAAGAACACTGAAGCTTTCTTT.

This CDR3 reads CASSLGYRAGTDTQYF. As DNA, the CDR3 is TGTGCCAGCAGCTTAGGCTACAGGGCAGGCACAGATACGCAGTATTTT. The chain uses TRBV5-6 and TRBJ2-3; the D gene is possibly TRBD1 (6 bases). CDR1 is SGHDT, CDR2 YYEEEE, per germline. Trimming took off 2 bases at V and 1 base at J, with 14 bases between the two ends. The CDR3 totals 16 residues.

In its sample, this clone was seen once. The J gene is TRBJ1-2, the V gene TRBV7-2; TRBD1 matches 10 bases. After removal of 0 bases from V and 6 bases from J, the junction contained 4 bases not matched to a gene. The CDR3 runs 15 residues. Germline CDR1 and CDR2: SGHTA and FQGNSA. CDR3 DNA sequence: TGTGCCAGCAGCTTAGCCACGACAGGGGGCCATGGCTACACCTTC. Amino acid sequence: CASSLATTGGHGYTF.

The genes are TRBV3-1 (or the pseudogene TRBV3-2) and TRBJ1-3; tentatively, D is TRBD1 (5 bases). V was pared by 3 bases and J by 0 bases, with 12 bases between. The CDR3 sequence is 16 residues long. Germline V lookup: CDR1 LGHDT, CDR2 YNNKEL (reference sequence). The CDR3 DNA is TGTGCCAGCAGCCACCAGACAGCAAACTCTGGAAACACCATATATTTT. Its protein product is CASSHQTANSGNTIYF.

V is TRBV5-4 and J is TRBJ1-6; D gene unclear. The V gene lost 0 bases and the J gene lost 14 bases, with 12 bases spanning the gap. CDR3 length: 13 amino acids. Germline V gene sequence: CDR1 SGHNT, CDR2 YYREEE (reference sequence). DNA of the CDR3: TGTGCCAGCAGCTTGGACGTAACCGGGTCCCTCCACTTT. Protein: CASSLDVTGSLHF. Combining the CDR3 with reference TRBV5-4 and TRBJ1-6 gives the whole variable domain ETGVTQSPTHLIKTRGQQVTLRCSSQSGHNTVSWYQQALGQGPQFIFQYYREEENGRGNFPPRFSGLQFPNYSSELNVNALELDDSALYLCASSLDVTGSLHFGNGTRLTVT.

The rearrangement uses TRBV9 and TRBJ2-2; 8 bases match TRBD2. Germline V lookup: CDR1 SGDLS, CDR2 YYNGEE. J was trimmed by 1 base and V by 2 bases; bases with no gene match: 10. The CDR3 sequence is 18 residues long. CDR3 sequence: CASSVLIAGFQNTGELFF. In DNA form, the CDR3 reads TGTGCCAGCAGCGTTTTGATAGCGGGGTTCCAGAACACCGGGGAGCTGTTTTTT.

The chain has TRBV5-1 and TRBJ2-3, with a possible D match to TRBD2 (6 bases). Trimming removed 4 bases at V and 1 base at J, with 16 bases between. The CDR3 has 16 residues. Germline values: CDR1 SGHRS, CDR2 YFSETQ. CDR3 loop: CASSLALGRGTDTQYF. The DNA for the CDR3 is TGCGCCAGCAGCCTAGCACTCGGGAGAGGCACAGATACGCAGTATTTT.

J is TRBJ1-2 and V is TRBV6-1; D remains unclear. Per germline, CDR1 MNHNS and CDR2 SASEGT. V lost 2 bases, J lost 11 bases, and 15 bases lay in between. This CDR3 contains 13 residues. CDR3 DNA sequence: TGTGCCAGCAGTGAATGGGCAGGTCTGGTGTACACCTTC. Translated: CASSEWAGLVYTF.

This clone was counted once. The chain combines TRBV7-2 with TRBJ1-5, with a tentative D call TRBD1 (6 bases). Per germline, CDR1 SGHTA and CDR2 FQGNSA. CDR3 length: 13 residues. V gave up 5 bases and J gave up 7 bases, with 12 bases separating them. The CDR3 DNA reads as TGTGCCAGCAGCCCCAACAGGGTACAGCCCCAGCATTTT. Protein: CASSPNRVQPQHF.

The J gene is TRBJ1-2, the V gene TRBV2, with no clear D. V was trimmed by 2 bases and J by 8 bases, leaving 6 bases between them. The CDR3 runs to 11 residues. Germline V CDR1 and CDR2: SNHLY, FYNNEI. This chain's CDR3 is CASSEIIGYTF. The CDR3 coding sequence is TGTGCCAGCAGTGAAATCATCGGCTACACCTTC.

This chain links TRBV27 with TRBJ2-7, with 9 bases identical to TRBD1. With 4 bases clipped from V and 4 bases from J, the junction kept 5 bases outside the gene matches. The CDR3 has 14 amino acids. Germline V CDR1 and CDR2: MNHEY, SMNVEV (reference sequence). CDR3 residues: CASSSQGARYEQYF. CDR3 coding DNA: TGTGCCAGCAGTTCACAGGGGGCGAGGTACGAGCAGTACTTC.

The chain combines TRBV4-1 with TRBJ2-3; no clear D. The length of the CDR3 is 16 residues. Per germline, CDR1 MGHRA and CDR2 YSYEKL. V was pared by 1 base and J by 2 bases, with 13 bases between. The DNA for the CDR3 is TGCGCCAGCAGCCAAGTGTTTGCGAGTCTCACAGATACGCAGTATTTT. It is translated as CASSQVFASLTDTQYF.

This clone came up a few times. The chain has TRBV6-5 and TRBJ1-1, with 7 positions matching TRBD1. The germline V gene encodes CDR1 MNHEY and CDR2 SVGAGI. Trimming took 6 bases from V and 1 from J; bases not matched to a gene: 5. The CDR3 is 14 amino acids. CDR3 loop: CASRPGQRNTEAFF. The CDR3 DNA reads as TGTGCCAGCAGGCCGGGACAGAGGAACACTGAAGCTTTCTTT.

This CDR3 is CASSRSRYQETQYF. Written as DNA, the CDR3 is TGTGCCAGCAGCCGCTCGCGTTACCAAGAGACCCAGTACTTC. The V gene is TRBV6-5, the J gene TRBJ2-5, with unresolved D. Germline CDR1 MNHEY, CDR2 SVGAGI. V lost 6 bases and J lost 0, with 11 bases in between. The CDR3 length is 14 residues.